Listed below are T cell receptor beta chains from one sample, sequenced in a study of T cell responses to AZD1222 COVID-19 vaccine. This table comes from immunoSEQ multiplex PCR, and its TCRdb copy is limited to in-frame clones, with some not included. The repertoire holds 95,000 to 130,000 clones, with about 90% as singletons. The specimen comprised peripheral blood, sampled on day 0 of AZD1222 vaccination. These receptors originate from an adult in good health. CDR3s include the opening cysteine and the closing phenylalanine or tryptophan.

TRBV6-5	TRBJ1-1	CASSMTGKITEAFF
TRBV5-1	TRBJ1-2	CASSLGGGTSYGYTF
TRBV5-8	TRBJ1-1	CASSLGDLNTEAFF
TRBV2	TRBJ2-7	CATERETTYEQYF
TRBV28	TRBJ2-5	CATTSSQETQYF
TRBV6-2/TRBV6-3	TRBJ1-2	CASSLGTSGAF
TRBV27	TRBJ1-2	CASSLSYGTLNYGYTF
TRBV6-2/TRBV6-3	TRBJ1-1	CASSYSGGRNAEAFF
TRBV30	TRBJ1-2	CAWSAPGTRANYGYTF
TRBV14	TRBJ2-7	CASSQAVGAGAYEQYF
TRBV9	TRBJ2-1	CASSSRDSRYNEQFF
TRBV5-1	TRBJ2-3	CASSRSGGSTDTQYF